These 28 T cell receptor beta chains came from one sample sequenced in a study of beta chain features in type 1 diabetes. Whole-study results and caveats: Moderate but significant shortening of TCRB CDR3s was recorded in all four CD4+ subsets from Type 1 diabetes patients.

Expressed TCRB transcripts were sequenced because the isolated RNA had all been reverse transcribed beforehand. TCRdb keeps only in-frame clones here, not all; method: immunoSEQ multiplex PCR. Counted here are about 260,000 clones, 24% occurring once; the ten biggest clones make up 0.012%. No antigen is known for these receptors. What was sequenced was naive CD4+ T cells from blood. Receptor source: a woman in her 30s with type 1 diabetes.

The gene calls are TRBV4-2 and TRBJ1-1, with 8 positions matching TRBD1. This CDR3 has 14 residues. Looked up from germline, CDR1 is LGHNA and CDR2 is YNFKEQ. V shed 4 bases, J shed 3 bases, and the junction held 4 bases outside the gene matches. CDR3 region: CASSPGGKDTEAFF. The CDR3, as DNA: TGTGCCAGCAGCCCAGGGGGCAAGGACACTGAAGCTTTCTTT.

The gene calls are TRBV4-2 and TRBJ2-3; 14 bases map to TRBD2. Germline CDR1 and CDR2: LGHNA and YNFKEQ. The CDR3 is made up of 20 amino acids. V dropped 0 bases and J dropped 0; count of bases not matched to a gene: 8. This CDR3 is CASSQEGRLAGGYSTDTQYF. The CDR3 coding sequence is TGTGCCAGCAGCCAAGAAGGTCGACTAGCGGGAGGGTATAGCACAGATACGCAGTATTTT.

CDR3 in amino acids: CAWSRDGTQYEQYF. DNA for the CDR3: TGTGCCTGGAGTAGGGACGGGACTCAGTACGAGCAGTACTTC. The genes are TRBV30 and TRBJ2-7, with a possible D match to TRBD2 (6 bases). Germline V gene data show CDR1 as GTSNPN and CDR2 as SVGIG (reference sequence). V was clipped by 2 bases and J by 4 bases, with 15 bases between them. The CDR3 is 14 amino acids.

The sample holds a few counts of this clone. J is TRBJ1-1 and V is TRBV18; 8 bases align to TRBD1. The length of the CDR3 is 14 residues. With V trimmed by 4 bases and J by 6 bases, 7 bases remained unmatched. Germline loops: CDR1 KGHSH, CDR2 LQKENI. As DNA, the CDR3 is TGTGCCAGCTCACTTAATGACAGGGGAGCTGAAGCTTTCTTT. Protein sequence: CASSLNDRGAEAFF.

J is TRBJ2-1 and V is TRBV5-1; 9 nucleotides match TRBD2. Trimming took 4 bases from V and 6 from J; bases not matched to a gene: 11. This CDR3 spans 16 amino acids. The germline CDR1 and CDR2 sequences are SGHRS and YFSETQ. The CDR3 DNA sequence: TGCGCCAGCAGCGGTAGCGGGAGTTCATCCGTCAATGAGCAGTTCTTC. Protein sequence: CASSGSGSSSVNEQFF.

The sample holds a few counts of this clone. V gene TRBV5-6 combines with J gene TRBJ2-1; D is undetermined. CDR3 length: 14 residues. Germline values: CDR1 SGHDT, CDR2 YYEEEE. V was shortened by 0 bases and J by 13 bases, with 17 bases between the two germline ends. CDR3 DNA sequence: TGTGCCAGCAGCTTGGCCAGGCCTGTTGGCGAACAGTTCTTC. It specifies CASSLARPVGEQFF.

This clone was seen a few times. This rearrangement joins TRBV7-2 to TRBJ2-1, with a weak D call TRBD1 (7 bases). V gave up 4 bases and J gave up 7 bases, with 14 bases separating them. This CDR3 has 14 residues. Germline CDR1 reads SGHTA; CDR2 reads FQGNSA. The CDR3 here is CASSSRGARNEQFF. The DNA of the CDR3 is TGTGCCAGCAGCTCCAGGGGGGCGCGGAATGAGCAGTTCTTC. Complete variable domain (other parts from reference TRBV7-2 and TRBJ2-1): GAGVSQSPSNKVTEKGKDVELRCDPISGHTALYWYRQSLGQGLEFLIYFQGNSAPDKSGLPSDRFSAERTGGSVSTLTIQRTQQEDSAVYLCASSSRGARNEQFFGPGTRLTVL.

In its sample, this clone was seen a few times. The chain has TRBV4-1 and TRBJ2-1; 8 bases fit TRBD2. Germline V lookup: CDR1 MGHRA, CDR2 YSYEKL. Trimming took 5 bases from V and 0 from J; bases not matched to a gene: 3. This CDR3 contains 15 residues. Here the CDR3 DNA reads TGCGCCAGCAGCTCCGGGACTAGCTCCTACAATGAGCAGTTCTTC. Translating it yields CASSSGTSSYNEQFF.

This clone was found a few times. The V and J genes are TRBV25-1 and TRBJ2-7; the match to TRBD1 covers 10 bases. The V and J ends lost 5 bases and 5 bases, in that order; junction bases with no gene match: 9. Germline assignment: CDR1 MGHDK and CDR2 SYGVNS. There are 15 residues in the CDR3. CDR3 protein: CASSPRGTGVDEQYF. CDR3 nucleotides: TGTGCCAGCAGTCCTCGCGGGACAGGGGTCGACGAGCAGTACTTC.

This clone showed up just a few times. V and J are TRBV5-4 and TRBJ1-1; 8 nucleotides align to TRBD1. The junction had 4 bases not matched to a gene; V was cut back by 3 bases and J by 0 bases. This CDR3 is 15 amino acids long. CDR1 is SGHNT, CDR2 YYREEE, per germline (reference sequence). CDR3 in amino acids: CASSSYRGLNTEAFF. For the CDR3, the DNA is TGTGCCAGCAGCTCCTACAGGGGGTTGAACACTGAAGCTTTCTTT.

The gene calls are TRBV30 and TRBJ1-2; no definite D call. From germline, CDR1 is GTSNPN and CDR2 SVGIG (reference sequence). V gave up 8 bases and J gave up 7 bases, with 20 bases separating them. The CDR3 totals 13 residues. CDR3 protein: CAVKGGRMGGYTF. The CDR3 DNA reads as TGTGCCGTAAAGGGAGGACGCATGGGTGGCTACACCTTC.

This clone was counted a few times. The chain couples TRBV19 to TRBJ1-2; D is undetermined. The germline V and J ends were trimmed by 3 bases and 3 bases, with 8 bases remaining between them. Germline values: CDR1 LNHDA, CDR2 SQIVND (reference sequence). The CDR3 consists of 13 residues. CDR3 nucleotide sequence: TGTGCCAGTAGTATTACGGACTACTATGGCTACACCTTC. Translating it yields CASSITDYYGYTF. Together with reference TRBV19 and TRBJ1-2, the CDR3 gives the full variable domain: DGGITQSPKYLFRKEGQNVTLSCEQNLNHDAMYWYRQDPGQGLRLIYYSQIVNDFQKGDIAEGYSVSREKKESFPLTVTSAQKNPTAFYLCASSITDYYGYTFGSGTRLTVV.

The V gene is TRBV7-3, the J gene TRBJ2-3; TRBD2 matches at 8 bases. This CDR3 contains 15 residues. V trimming: 3 bases; J trimming: 2 bases; junction bases outside the gene matches: 4. The germline gives CDR1 SGHTA, CDR2 FQGTGA. Here the CDR3 reads CASSFSGSNTDTQYF. CDR3 bases: TGTGCCAGCAGCTTCAGCGGGAGTAACACAGATACGCAGTATTTT. Based on the CDR3 plus reference TRBV7-3 and TRBJ2-3, the full variable domain is GAGVSQTPSNKVTEKGKYVELRCDPISGHTALYWYRQSLGQGPEFLIYFQGTGAADDSGLPNDRFFAVRPEGSVSTLKIQRTERGDSAVYLCASSFSGSNTDTQYFGPGTRLTVL.

The chain carries TRBV19 and TRBJ2-3; 7 bases agree with TRBD1. V dropped 4 bases and J dropped 0; count of bases not matched to a gene: 4. CDR3 length: 15 amino acids. Germline values: CDR1 LNHDA, CDR2 SQIVND (reference sequence). The CDR3 nucleotides read TGTGCCAGTAGTAAACGGGACAGCAGCACAGATACGCAGTATTTT. Its translation is CASSKRDSSTDTQYF.

The genes are TRBV6-5 and TRBJ1-2; possible D gene TRBD1, 6 bases. Germline CDR1 reads MNHEY; CDR2 reads SVGAGI. The V gene lost 7 bases and the J gene lost 4 bases, with 19 bases spanning the gap. CDR3 length: 15 amino acids. Here the CDR3 DNA reads TGTGCCAGCACGCCAGAGGGGGAGGGAGTCTATGGCTACACCTTC. It specifies CASTPEGEGVYGYTF.

This clone has just a few counts. This rearrangement joins TRBV10-3 to TRBJ2-5; 7 bases map to TRBD2. This CDR3 region has 13 residues. With V trimmed by 8 bases and J by 1 base, 4 bases remained unmatched. The germline CDR1 and CDR2 sequences are ENHRY and SYGVKD. The DNA for the CDR3 is TGTGCCATCGCGGGAGCCGCCCAAGAGACCCAGTACTTC. This sequence encodes CAIAGAAQETQYF.

V gene TRBV5-4 combines with J gene TRBJ1-2; TRBD1 aligns across 8 bases. Germline CDR1 SGHNT, CDR2 YYREEE (reference sequence). The CDR3 covers 17 residues. With V trimmed by 0 bases and J by 5 bases, 12 bases remained unmatched. The CDR3 DNA is TGTGCCAGCAGCTTGGCACTCGGACAGGGCGGGAAGTATGGCTACACCTTC. Protein sequence: CASSLALGQGGKYGYTF.

This clone was observed a handful of times. This rearrangement joins TRBV6-1 to TRBJ2-7; 9 nucleotides align to TRBD2. V lost 7 bases and J lost 6; bases outside the gene matches: 13. The CDR3 runs to 15 residues. Germline V CDR1 and CDR2: MNHNS, SASEGT. The CDR3, as DNA: TGTGCCAGCACTTTCGTTAGCGGGAGCGGAGTCGAGCAGTACTTC. It codes for CASTFVSGSGVEQYF.

This clone was observed a few times. The genes are TRBV11-2 and TRBJ2-7; D remains ambiguous. The CDR3 extends over 15 amino acids. Germline assignment: CDR1 SGHAT and CDR2 FQNNGV. V lost 4 bases, J lost 0 bases, and 13 bases lay in between. CDR3 loop: CASSSPPLSSYEQYF. Written as DNA, the CDR3 is TGTGCCAGCAGCTCCCCCCCCCTCAGCTCCTACGAGCAGTACTTC. The variable domain in full, with the rest retrieved from reference TRBV11-2 and TRBJ2-7, is EAGVAQSPRYKIIEKRQSVAFWCNPISGHATLYWYQQILGQGPKLLIQFQNNGVVDDSQLPKDRFSAERLKGVDSTLKIQPAKLEDSAVYLCASSSPPLSSYEQYFGPGTRLTVT.

The chain is built from TRBV1 and TRBJ2-2; the DNA was not compared with TRBD2, the D call given in the table. TRBV1 is shown as a pseudogene. The CDR3 loop spans 16 amino acids. The CDR3 region is CTSSRQDYFETGELFF. In DNA, the CDR3 is TGCACCAGCAGCCGCCAGGACTACTTCGAGACCGGGGAGCTGTTTTTT.

In its sample, this clone was seen a few times. This chain uses TRBV7-9 with TRBJ1-2; 7 bases match TRBD1. Germline trimming cut 5 bases from V and 7 bases from J; bases unmatched to any gene: 10. The CDR3 contains 14 residues. Germline CDR1 reads SEHNR; CDR2 reads FQNEAQ (reference sequence). The CDR3 loop reads CASSRMTGRSGYTF. The CDR3 nucleotides are TGTGCCAGCAGCCGTATGACAGGGAGGAGTGGCTACACCTTC.

This clone was observed a handful of times. The J gene is TRBJ1-2, the V gene TRBV27; 7 nucleotides agree with TRBD1. The CDR3 is made up of 13 amino acids. V lost 10 bases and J lost 0; bases outside the gene matches: 5. CDR1 MNHEY and CDR2 SMNVEV come from the germline V gene (reference sequence). The CDR3 reads CATRDRSNYGYTF. CDR3 bases: TGTGCCACCAGGGACAGATCTAACTATGGCTACACCTTC.

The chain has TRBV11-2 and TRBJ2-2, with 11 bases that match TRBD2. J was trimmed by 2 bases and V by 5 bases; bases with no gene match: 4. In germline, CDR1 is SGHAT, CDR2 FQNNGV. There are 16 residues in the CDR3. This chain's CDR3 is CASSAGLAVNTGELFF. The DNA of the CDR3 is TGTGCCAGCAGCGCGGGACTAGCGGTAAACACCGGGGAGCTGTTTTTT.

The chain uses TRBV5-4 and TRBJ2-3; D perhaps matches TRBD1 (6 bases). Germline assignment: CDR1 SGHNT and CDR2 YYREEE (reference sequence). The CDR3 has 13 amino acids. Trimming stripped 0 bases from V and 4 bases from J, with 6 bases between. The CDR3 sequence: CASSLDRADTQYF. For the CDR3, the DNA is TGTGCCAGCAGCTTGGACAGGGCAGATACGCAGTATTTT.

CDR3 sequence: CASSFRAGGTDTQYF. The DNA of the CDR3 is TGCGCCAGCAGCTTCCGCGCGGGAGGCACAGATACGCAGTATTTT. The chain joins TRBV5-1 to TRBJ2-3; 7 bases are shared with TRBD2. The CDR3 sequence is 15 residues long. J gave up 1 base and V 2 bases, and 4 bases lay outside the gene matches. The germline V gene encodes CDR1 SGHRS and CDR2 YFSETQ.

The table lists this clone with a few counts. The chain is built from TRBV7-9 and TRBJ1-5; unclear D gene. The CDR3 is 13 amino acids. Germline V CDR1 and CDR2: SEHNR, FQNEAQ (reference sequence). The V and J ends lost 6 bases and 1 base respectively, with 7 bases between them. In DNA, the CDR3 is TGTGCCAGCAGTTTTCAGAGCAATCAGCCCCAGCATTTT. Translated: CASSFQSNQPQHF.

The CDR3 loop reads CASSLAGAGPETQYF. As DNA, the CDR3 is TGCGCCAGCAGCTTGGCCGGTGCGGGTCCAGAGACCCAGTACTTC. The chain employs TRBV5-1 and TRBJ2-5, with TRBD2 as a possible D gene (5 bases). Germline CDR1 and CDR2: SGHRS and YFSETQ. CDR3 length: 15 residues. The ends were cut back, 0 bases at V and 4 bases at J, with 13 bases in the middle.

This clone occurred a few times. The V and J genes are TRBV18 and TRBJ2-7; 7 nucleotides line up with TRBD2. Germline V gene lookup returns CDR1 KGHSH and CDR2 LQKENI. The trim removed 3 bases at V and 0 bases at J, leaving 8 bases unmatched. This CDR3 is 16 amino acids long. CDR3 in amino acids: CASSPSSGDSSYEQYF. The DNA of the CDR3 is TGTGCCAGCTCACCTTCCAGCGGGGATAGCTCCTACGAGCAGTACTTC.